The entry below describes one T cell receptor beta chain. Its cognate antigen has yet to be identified. There are no base qualities to consult, and no much larger clone falls within one base. The cohort comprised 666 healthy bone marrow donors. At the time of sampling, all cohort members were nominally healthy, though unrecorded immune exposures were likely present. The donor tested CMV seropositive and was one of the 289 seropositive cohort members. A peripheral blood sample was collected from each donor, and TCR beta sequencing was performed on peripheral blood mononuclear cells. The Qiagen DNeasy Blood Extraction Kit was used to extract genomic DNA from the blood cell samples. Library preparation was by the immunoSEQ multiplex PCR assay. For the multiplex PCR, a mixture combining 60 forward primers for TCR Vbeta segments and 13 reverse primers for TCR Jbeta segments was used. Amplification of the CDR3 region of rearranged TCR beta genes was performed with a multiplex PCR assay on genomic DNA. Amplified TCR beta libraries were sequenced as 87-base-pair reads on the Illumina HiSeq System. As for the authors' bioinformatics: A later analysis counted approximately 84 million unique TCR beta chains across the 640 or so repertoires, and around 9.9 million of these chains were shared by at least two donors. A nearest-neighbor algorithm error-corrected the raw reads and collapsed the reads into unique sequences, merging closely related sequences to remove PCR and sequencing errors. Alignment of CDR3 sequences to IMGT reference sequences was used to assign V, D and J gene segments. For a sequence to be retained, a match of at least six nucleotides was required to both a V gene segment and a J gene segment. Rearrangements were called productive when the CDR3 lacked stop codons and stayed in frame with V and J; all others were non-productive. Following IMGT convention, CDR3 was defined as the stretch from the second conserved V-encoded cysteine up to the conserved J-encoded phenylalanine. The earlier analysis of approximately 500 of the donors excluded sequences that lacked an unambiguous match to a single V gene segment. An earlier analysis of approximately 590 of the donors classified V segments as functional when productive rearrangements were above 56.7% and as segregating when the standard deviation between donors was above 5%. A statistical classification framework was built to diagnose cytomegalovirus status from the catalog of TCR beta chain sequences. V and J gene assignment, in a later analysis, came from comparing TCR nucleotide sequences with IMGT/GENE-DB human TR gene sequences. The TCRdist pipeline was used in a later analysis to assign CDR3 sequences and most-parsimonious VDJ recombination scenarios. In a later analysis, each TCR beta chain was defined by its CDR3 amino acid sequence together with its V-gene family, and reads without a unique V-gene family were excluded. As a way to deal with suspected cross-contamination and a sequencing artifact, a later analysis dropped under 600 nucleotide sequences that were highly shared and had low generation probability. In a later analysis, a clonal expansion index for each public chain was calculated from normalized within-repertoire ranks of inferred template counts. Generation probabilities in a later analysis came from a VDJ recombination model fitted to out-of-frame rearrangements, and those results were checked against IGoR. A later analysis scored TCR-TCR, TCR-HLA and TCR-CMV co-occurrence with hypergeometric tests, applying a repertoire-size bias correction to TCR pairs. False discovery rates were estimated in a later analysis by permuting HLA or CMV assignments 20 times. In a later analysis, co-occurring TCRs were grouped with DBSCAN, and TCRdist sequence similarity was added when clustering was performed within HLA-allele-positive subsets. Repertoires with fewer than 30,000 or more than 120,000 public chains were left out of co-occurrence clustering, as were about 5 repertoires with anomalous nucleotide sharing. TCRdb re-hosts the immuneACCESS table, in-frame sequences only. Its copies lack some clones; in the studies checked, an unresolved V gene accounts for under half of them, and the cause for the rest is not known. V and J calls plus clone size are reproduced from that table; the DNA served to infer D and trimming. The sample table records about 100,000 clones; approximately 76% of these occur just once. The top ten clones comprise 19% of the sample.

This sample stems from a study of cytomegalovirus exposure and HLA in healthy donors (TCRdb year 2017). With regard to the full study: In an earlier analysis of some 610 of the donors, under 300 Gb of sequence data and approximately 120 million unique TCR beta sequences from about 190 million T cells were reported. HLA typing covered class I and class II loci at four-digit resolution. The study profiled the T cell repertoires of some 610 subjects by immunosequencing and related them to cytomegalovirus serostatus. In addition to the first cohort of 666 subjects, a separate validation cohort of some 120 different subjects was used. Donor age, sex, ethnicity and CMV serostatus were compiled together with the repertoire data. The study aimed to test whether cataloging public T cell receptors could reveal signatures of past pathogen exposure. To decide whether each TCR beta V gene segment behaved as functional or pseudogenic, an earlier analysis of over 500 of the donors relied on high-throughput TCR beta sequencing. Of the roughly 400 genotyped donors, approximately 82% fell in the genetic ancestry cluster associated with self-reported Caucasian donors. In a later genetic analysis, genome-wide SNP genotypes for about three fifths of the roughly 670 donors were used, and that subset was treated as a discovery cohort. In a later analysis, previously published TCR beta repertoires from several hundred donors were re-analyzed and high-resolution HLA genotyping was added so that TCR occurrence patterns could be studied. Roughly five DR-DQ haplotypes were handled as single units for association and clustering, since linkage in the cohort was strong. Every repertoire in the discovery cohort had been generated on one and the same sequencing platform. The study combined high-throughput TCR immunosequencing, statistical association of individual TCRs with disease status, and machine learning to predict cytomegalovirus infection status. The number of typed donors differed by locus: roughly 620-640 for A, B, C, DRB1 and DQB1; 522 for DQA1; approximately 600 for DPA1; and some 430 for DPB1. Around 330 gigabases of sequencing data and tens of millions of unique TCR sequences made up an early release that covered roughly 670 HLA-typed donors. In the later analysis, no new phenotypic data were used to find candidate immune exposures; instead, reliance was placed on TCR beta sequences and their occurrence across donors. Across about 370 genotyped donors of the cohort, an average of approximately 240,000 unique TCR beta nucleotide sequences per donor were sequenced, and about a sixth of those sequences were non-productive.

Paper-wide results and their limitations: The authors suggested that the approach could potentially be generalized to other disease states and immunological phenotypes. When HLA alleles, especially DR and DQ, strongly co-occurred, TCR associations were difficult to assign to individual alleles. Linkage disequilibrium might explain the correlated functional status among segregating V segments, but an unknown experimental factor could not be ruled out. Only TCR beta chains were sequenced in this cohort, and the absence of alpha or paired-chain data limited detectable features. Roughly 15 rarely observed V segments, including chromosome 9 orphons, were excluded from the earlier analysis of some 590 of the donors because counts were too low. Most TCR sequences were observed very rarely across donors, whereas some public TCRs were present in many individuals. Most CMV-associated TCR beta chains appeared to be HLA-restricted in a later analysis, and the HLA associations seemed to be driven largely by CMV exposure. V-gene and J-gene trimming of TCR beta chains was associated with a missense DCLRE1C variant in a later genetic analysis, and the association was replicated in an independent cohort. Because HLA typing was unavailable for some donors at each locus, only the typed subset was used in association tests. The classifier was reported to diagnose cytomegalovirus status with high specificity and sensitivity in both the original cohort and the validation cohort. For the cohort, immune exposure information was limited to CMV serostatus. The sequencing pipeline was judged likely to have produced a cluster of highly shared sequence variants as a technical artifact. At a false discovery rate of 0.05, a later analysis linked about 17,000 TCR beta sequences to specific HLA alleles. In a later genetic analysis, fewer N-insertions in productive TCRs were reported among donors in an Asian-associated ancestry cluster than the approximately 630-donor mean. In a later analysis, HLA-associated TCR beta chains showed more clonal expansion and lower generation probabilities than non-associated chains that were equally common. According to a later analysis, TCR association rates differed among HLA loci, with DRB1 alleles showing the most associated TCRs and HLA-C alleles showing the fewest. The study listed 170 or so TCR beta chains as associated with cytomegalovirus. Broadly in line with IMGT annotations, most TCR beta V segments showed up in productive rearrangements about 87% or about 30% of the time in an earlier analysis of 450 to 600 of the donors. According to a later analysis, parvovirus B19, influenza, CMV and Epstein-Barr virus appeared linked to several top co-occurrence clusters. A further reported finding was that TCR beta sequences accurately predicted the HLA-A and HLA-B alleles for most subjects in the first cohort. A few of the identified cytomegalovirus-associated TCR beta chains were confirmed in vitro to be specific for cytomegalovirus antigens. The presence/absence analyses assumed that sequencing depth was roughly uniform across donors, and that assumption may not be true.

This sequence originates from a woman aged 60-75 years in good health and CMV-seropositive. Sequenced sample: PBMCs.

The nucleotide sequence is TGCGCCAGCAGTTCCGGGACAGGTGGCTACACCTTC. Its protein reads: CASSSGTGGYTF. The chain joins TRBV5-1 to TRBJ1-2; TRBD1 matches 8 bases in the middle. Ends trimmed: V by 5 bases, J by 7 bases; bases unmatched to a gene: 4. The CDR3 sequence holds 12 residues, the cysteine and phenylalanine included. Only the CDR3 region is kept as DNA, spanning 36 bases read in frame from base 1. Per the germline V gene, SGHRS is the CDR1 and YFSETQ is the CDR2.